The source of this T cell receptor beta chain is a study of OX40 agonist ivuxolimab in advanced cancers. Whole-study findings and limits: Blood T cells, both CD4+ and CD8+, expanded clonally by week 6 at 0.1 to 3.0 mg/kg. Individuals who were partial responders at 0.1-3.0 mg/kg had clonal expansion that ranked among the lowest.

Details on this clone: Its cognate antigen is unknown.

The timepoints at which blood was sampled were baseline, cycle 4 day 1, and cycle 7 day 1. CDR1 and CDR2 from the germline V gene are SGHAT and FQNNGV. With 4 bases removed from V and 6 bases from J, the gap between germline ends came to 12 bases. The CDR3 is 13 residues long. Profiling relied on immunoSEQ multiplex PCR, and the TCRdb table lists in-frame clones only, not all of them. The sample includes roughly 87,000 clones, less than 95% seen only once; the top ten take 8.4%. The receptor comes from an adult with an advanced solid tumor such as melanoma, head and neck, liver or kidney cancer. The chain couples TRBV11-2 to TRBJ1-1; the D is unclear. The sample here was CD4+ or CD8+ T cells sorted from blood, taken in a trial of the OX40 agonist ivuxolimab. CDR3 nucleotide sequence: TGTGCCAGCAGCTCCGGGCTTTTATCTGAAGCTTTCTTT. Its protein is CASSSGLLSEAFF.